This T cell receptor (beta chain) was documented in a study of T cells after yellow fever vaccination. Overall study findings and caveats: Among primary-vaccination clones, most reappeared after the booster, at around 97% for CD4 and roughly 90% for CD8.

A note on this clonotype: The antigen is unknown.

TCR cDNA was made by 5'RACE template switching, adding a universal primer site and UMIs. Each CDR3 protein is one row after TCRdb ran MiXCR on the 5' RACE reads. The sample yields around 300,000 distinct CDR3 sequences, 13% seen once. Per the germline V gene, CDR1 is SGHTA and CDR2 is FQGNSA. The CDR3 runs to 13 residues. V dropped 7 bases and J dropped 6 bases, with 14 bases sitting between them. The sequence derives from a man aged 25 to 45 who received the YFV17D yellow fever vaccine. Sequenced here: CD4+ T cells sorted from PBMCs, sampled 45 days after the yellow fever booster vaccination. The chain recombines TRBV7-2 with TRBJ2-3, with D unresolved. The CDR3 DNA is TGTGCCAGCACCTTTAGCCGGGTTGATACGCAGTATTTT. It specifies CASTFSRVDTQYF.